These 11 T cell receptor beta chains were all obtained from the same sample, sequenced in a study of CD8+CD57+ T cells in acquired aplastic anemia. Profiling of TCR beta VDJ combinations and CDR3 sequences used genomic DNA as template. TCRdb redid the calling of the reads with MiXCR, one entry per CDR3 protein. The table shows some 240,000 distinct CDR3 sequences, with roughly 33% occurring only once. What was sequenced was sorted CD4+, CD8+, or CD8+CD57+ T cells (not recorded which) from PBMCs. These receptor sequences come from a human donor in good health, serving as a control.

A word on this clonotype: This CDR3 is missing its conserved last phenylalanine or tryptophan, likely due to a read error. V and J are TRBV6-1 and TRBJ2-7, with unresolved D. CDR1 is MNHNS and CDR2 is SASEGT in the germline V gene. This CDR3 contains 14 residues. V was shortened by 10 bases and J by 4 bases, with 20 bases between the two germline ends. CDR3 region: CATTPFQNNYEQYS. CDR3 nucleotide sequence: TGTGCCACCACGCCCTTCCAAAACAATTACGAGCAGTACTCC.

The chain has TRBV20-1 and TRBJ1-1; D possibly corresponds to TRBD1 (6 bases). Germline CDR1 reads DFQATT; CDR2 reads SNEGSKA (reference sequence). Trimming took off 5 bases at V and 3 bases at J, with 13 bases between the two ends. This CDR3 contains 13 residues. CDR3 nucleotides: TGCAGTGCTTTCTCGGACAGTCACACTGAAGCTTTCTTT. This encodes CSAFSDSHTEAFF.

This clonotype was observed at least ten times. The chain joins TRBV9 to TRBJ1-1; D is unresolved. Per germline, CDR1 SGDLS and CDR2 YYNGEE. This CDR3 comprises 14 residues. V was trimmed by 3 bases and J by 1 base, leaving 10 bases between them. The CDR3 spells CASSGEPGNTEAFF. The CDR3 DNA is TGTGCCAGCAGCGGAGAACCCGGGAACACTGAAGCTTTCTTT. The full variable domain, its missing parts supplied by reference TRBV9 and TRBJ1-1, is DSGVTQTPKHLITATGQRVTLRCSPRSGDLSVYWYQQSLDQGLQFLIQYYNGEERAKGNILERFSAQQFPDLHSELNLSSLELGDSALYFCASSGEPGNTEAFFGQGTRLTVV.

This clonotype has a single count. The chain recombines TRBV2 with TRBJ1-2; D gene ambiguous. This CDR3 has 14 residues. From germline, CDR1 is SNHLY and CDR2 FYNNEI. V lost 6 bases to trimming and J lost 7 bases, with 18 bases between them. CDR3 DNA sequence: TGTGCCAGCAGCTTGGAGGGCGGGAACACTGGCTACACCTTC. Protein product: CASSLEGGNTGYTF.

About this clonotype itself: At one end the junction does not follow the germline gene, possibly because of a read error. The chain carries TRBV20-1 and TRBJ2-1, with a tentative D call TRBD2 (5 bases). There are 13 residues in the CDR3. Germline CDR1 and CDR2: DFQATT and SNEGSKA (reference sequence). CDR3 protein: CNARVLDGDEQFF. The CDR3 nucleotides are TGCAATGCTAGAGTACTAGATGGTGATGAGCAGTTCTTC.

The chain uses TRBV29-1 and TRBJ2-7; 10 bases are shared with TRBD2. CDR1 is SQVTM and CDR2 is ANQGSEA in the germline V gene. The CDR3 has 14 amino acids. With V trimmed by 5 bases and J by 4 bases, 8 bases remained unmatched. DNA for the CDR3: TGCAGCGTTCTCGGACTAGCGGCACCGTACGAGCAGTACTTC. Translated, it gives CSVLGLAAPYEQYF.

The V call is TRBV11-1, the J call TRBJ2-2, with a weak D call TRBD2 (6 bases). The CDR3 covers 19 residues. Germline V gene sequence: CDR1 SGHAT, CDR2 FQDESV (reference sequence). Deletions cut 0 bases from V and 3 bases from J, with 20 bases between. The CDR3 DNA is TGTGCCAGCAGCTTAGCGGAGGTGCGGAGACTAGTTCACACCGGGGAGCTGTTTTTT. Translated: CASSLAEVRRLVHTGELFF.

As to this clonotype: Being one base from a much bigger clone, this may be a read error. This chain links TRBV5-1 with TRBJ2-7, with D uncertain. Germline loops: CDR1 SGHRS, CDR2 YFSETQ. The length of the CDR3 is 12 residues. The CDR3 nucleotides read TGCGCCAGCAGCTTGGACGTCTACGAGCGGTACTTC. Protein product: CASSLDVYERYF.

This clonotype showed up just a few times. The chain combines TRBV27 with TRBJ1-4; D remains unclear. This CDR3 is built from 14 residues. Germline lookup yields CDR1 MNHEY and CDR2 SMNVEV (reference sequence). V dropped 3 bases and J dropped 1 base, with 6 bases sitting between them. Here the CDR3 reads CASSLRETNEKLFF. The CDR3 DNA reads as TGTGCCAGCAGTTTGCGAGAAACTAATGAAAAACTGTTTTTT.

V and J are TRBV6-1 and TRBJ2-3; 8 nucleotides align to TRBD1. The V gene's germline CDR1 is MNHNS and CDR2 SASEGT. Unmatched junction bases numbered 7, after V lost 6 bases and J lost 2 bases. The CDR3 sequence is 15 residues long. DNA of the CDR3: TGTGCCAGCAGCGGTGGACAGGGTTCCACAGATACGCAGTATTTT. This translates into CASSGGQGSTDTQYF.

The chain couples TRBV7-3 to TRBJ2-7; D gene ambiguous. CDR1 SGHTA and CDR2 FQGTGA come from the germline V gene. V lost 3 bases, J lost 6 bases, and 12 bases lay in between. The CDR3 length is 13 residues. CDR3 nucleotides: TGTGCCAGCAGCTTTGAGGACCGGCGCGAGCAGTACTTC. Its protein is CASSFEDRREQYF.